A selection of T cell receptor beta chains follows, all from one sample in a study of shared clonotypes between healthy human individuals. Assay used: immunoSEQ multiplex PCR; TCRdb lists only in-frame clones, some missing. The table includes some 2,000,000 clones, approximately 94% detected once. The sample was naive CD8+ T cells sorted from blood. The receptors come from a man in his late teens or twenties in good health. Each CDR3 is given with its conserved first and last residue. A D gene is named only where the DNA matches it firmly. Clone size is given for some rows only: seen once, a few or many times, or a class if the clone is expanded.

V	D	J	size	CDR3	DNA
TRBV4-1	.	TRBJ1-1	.	CASSHAGTNTEAFF	TGCGCCAGCAGCCACGCCGGGACAAACACTGAAGCTTTCTTT
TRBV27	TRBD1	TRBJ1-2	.	CASSFTGGNYGYTF	TGTGCCAGCAGTTTCACAGGGGGTAACTATGGCTACACCTTC
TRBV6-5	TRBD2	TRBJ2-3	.	CASSYLGLAGDDTQYF	TGTGCCAGCAGTTACCTTGGACTAGCGGGAGATGATACGCAGTATTTT
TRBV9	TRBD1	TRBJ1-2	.	CASSVRDRGLNYGYTF	TGTGCCAGCAGCGTCCGGGACAGGGGACTTAACTATGGCTACACCTTC
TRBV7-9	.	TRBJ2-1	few	CASSNRDTYNEQFF	TGTGCCAGCAGCAACCGGGACACCTACAATGAGCAGTTCTTC
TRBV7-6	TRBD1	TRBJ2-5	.	CASSLEPDRGGAETQYF	TGTGCCAGCAGCTTAGAGCCGGACAGGGGAGGAGCAGAGACCCAGTACTTC
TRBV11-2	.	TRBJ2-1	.	CASSHHDVGGSYNEQFF	TGTGCCAGCAGCCACCACGACGTGGGGGGCTCCTACAATGAGCAGTTCTTC
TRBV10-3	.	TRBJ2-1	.	CAISEGNEQFF	TGTGCCATCAGTGAGGGTAATGAGCAGTTCTTC
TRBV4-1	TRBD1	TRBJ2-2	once	CASSLRTGTGELFF	TGCGCCAGCAGCCTTAGGACAGGCACCGGGGAGCTGTTTTTT
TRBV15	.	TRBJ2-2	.	CATSRAAGELFF	TGTGCCACCAGCAGAGCTGCCGGGGAGCTGTTTTTT
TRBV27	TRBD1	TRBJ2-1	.	CASRLGGQGGNEQFF	TGTGCCAGCAGGCTCGGGGGACAGGGGGGCAATGAGCAGTTCTTC
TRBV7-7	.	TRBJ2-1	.	CASSLEGQSSYNEQFF	TGTGCTAGCAGCTTAGAGGGTCAGAGCTCCTACAATGAGCAGTTCTTC
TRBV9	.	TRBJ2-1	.	CASSASFGEQFF	TGTGCCAGCAGCGCCTCCTTTGGTGAGCAGTTCTTC
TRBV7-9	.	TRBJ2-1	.	CASSLTSGELGNEQFF	TGTGCCAGCAGCCTAACCTCGGGAGAGTTAGGAAATGAGCAGTTCTTC
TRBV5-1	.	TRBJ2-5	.	CASSYTGLETQYF	TGCGCCAGCAGCTACACAGGGTTAGAGACCCAGTACTTC
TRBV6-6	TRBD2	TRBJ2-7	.	CASRGLAGETYEQYF	TGTGCCAGCAGAGGACTAGCGGGAGAAACCTACGAGCAGTACTTC
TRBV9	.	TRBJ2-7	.	CASSVGGEDYEQYF	TGTGCCAGCAGCGTCGGAGGCGAGGACTACGAGCAGTACTTC
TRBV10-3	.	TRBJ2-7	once	CAIRGGENPYEQYF	TGTGCCATCAGAGGGGGGGAGAATCCCTACGAGCAGTACTTC
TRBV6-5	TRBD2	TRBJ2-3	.	CASRRGGTDTQYF	TGTGCCAGCAGGCGGGGGGGCACAGATACGCAGTATTTT
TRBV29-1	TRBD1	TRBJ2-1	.	CSGDRGLNNEQFF	TGCAGCGGGGACAGGGGGCTTAACAATGAGCAGTTCTTC
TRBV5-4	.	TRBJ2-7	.	CASSSSEKGYEQYF	TGTGCCAGCAGCTCGTCCGAAAAGGGCTACGAGCAGTACTTC
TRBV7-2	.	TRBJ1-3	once	CASSSWDIGNTIYF	TGTGCCAGCAGCTCCTGGGACATTGGAAACACCATATATTTT